This TCR beta chain was recovered during a study of blood T cell repertoires in COVID-19. The wider study: PBMCs, B-cell-depleted T cells, or T cells provided the cDNA or gDNA that made up the material.

Adults between roughly 18 and 89 years of age took part from about two dozen US areas. The assay was immunoSEQ multiplex PCR, and TCRdb's table has in-frame clones only and misses some. The table shows 450,000 to 600,000 clones, with around 87% occurring only once. This clone showed up just once. Sequencing was performed on PBMCs or T cells enriched from blood (not recorded which). The TCR sequence derives from a woman under 30 who had recovered from COVID-19.

CDR3 nucleotides: TGTGCCAGCAGCTCCTGGACAGGGAGGTTCGGGGAGCTGTTTTTT. Translated: CASSSWTGRFGELFF. This chain connects TRBV7-9 to TRBJ2-2; 8 positions agree with TRBD1. The CDR3 has 15 residues. V was clipped by 4 bases and J by 7 bases; unmatched bases: 8. The V gene's germline CDR1 is SEHNR and CDR2 FQNEAQ (reference sequence).